This record looks at one T cell receptor beta chain sequence and its context. Its antigen is still unknown. V lost 5 bases, J lost 1 base, and 5 bases stayed unmatched. This CDR3 is 15 amino acids long. CDR1 is LNHDA, CDR2 SQIVND, per germline (reference sequence). Using immunoSEQ multiplex PCR, the repertoire was profiled, and TCRdb retains in-frame clones only, with some absent. Of about 110,000 clones listed, about 95% were seen once; the top ten hold roughly 2%. The sample is drawn from a study of T cell responses to AZD1222 COVID-19 vaccine. Study-level information: Pooling was applied to second doses at about 4 or about 12 weeks. Findings and caveats of the study: The sample set comprised mostly white British donors with more females, and clonal diversity was possibly underestimated. Targeting of unmutated variant regions was reportedly seen in nearly half of spike-specific TCRs. Only 6 or 7 individuals given AZD1222 were seropositive at baseline.

The origin of this receptor is an adult in good health. The specimen was peripheral blood, collected on day 0 of AZD1222 vaccination. The chain joins TRBV19 to TRBJ2-7, with 10 bases matching TRBD2. CDR3 nucleotides: TGTGCCAGTAGTCCATCTAGCGGGGGTTCCTACGAGCAGTACTTC. The encoded protein is CASSPSSGGSYEQYF.